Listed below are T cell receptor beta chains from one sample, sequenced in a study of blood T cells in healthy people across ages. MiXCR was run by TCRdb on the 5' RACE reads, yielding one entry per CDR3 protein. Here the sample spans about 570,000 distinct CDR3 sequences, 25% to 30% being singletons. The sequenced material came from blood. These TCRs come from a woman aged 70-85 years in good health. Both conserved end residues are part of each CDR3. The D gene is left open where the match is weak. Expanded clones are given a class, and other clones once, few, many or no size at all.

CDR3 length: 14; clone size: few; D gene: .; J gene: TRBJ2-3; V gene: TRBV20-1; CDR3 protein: CSASQRVRTDTQYF; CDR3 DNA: TGCAGTGCTAGTCAGCGGGTACGCACAGATACGCAGTATTTT
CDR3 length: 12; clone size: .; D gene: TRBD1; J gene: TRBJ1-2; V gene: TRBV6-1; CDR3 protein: CASRAGTVGYTF; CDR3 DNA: TGTGCCAGCAGGGCCGGGACAGTCGGCTACACCTTC
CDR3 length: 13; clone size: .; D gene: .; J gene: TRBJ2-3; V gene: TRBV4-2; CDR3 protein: CASSQDRLGREYF; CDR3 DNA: TGTGCCAGCAGCCAAGATCGGCTGGGACGGGAGTATTTT
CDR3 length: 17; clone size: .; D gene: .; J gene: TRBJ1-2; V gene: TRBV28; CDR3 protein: CASTSGGLESGGRGYTF; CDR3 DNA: TGTGCCAGCACCAGCGGGGGATTAGAATCTGGGGGTCGTGGCTACACCTTC
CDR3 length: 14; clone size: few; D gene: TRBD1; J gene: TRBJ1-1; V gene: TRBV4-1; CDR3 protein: CASSRQGVNTEAFF; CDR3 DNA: TGCGCCAGCAGCCGACAGGGCGTGAACACTGAAGCTTTCTTT
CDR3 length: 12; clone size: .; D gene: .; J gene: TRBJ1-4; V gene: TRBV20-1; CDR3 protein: CSARQYNEKLFF; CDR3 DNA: TGCAGTGCTAGACAGTATAATGAAAAACTGTTTTTT
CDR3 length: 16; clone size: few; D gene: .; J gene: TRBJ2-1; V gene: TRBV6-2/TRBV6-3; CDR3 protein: CASSYWGQVSYNEQFF; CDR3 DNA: TGTGCCAGCAGTTACTGGGGCCAGGTCTCCTACAATGAGCAGTTCTTC
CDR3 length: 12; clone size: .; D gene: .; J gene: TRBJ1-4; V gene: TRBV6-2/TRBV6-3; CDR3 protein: CASSYEDEKLFF; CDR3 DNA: TGTGCCAGCAGTTACGAGGATGAAAAACTGTTTTTT
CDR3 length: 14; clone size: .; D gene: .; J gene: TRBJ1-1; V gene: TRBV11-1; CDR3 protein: CASSLNRANTEAFF; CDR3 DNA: TGTGCCAGCAGCTTAAACAGGGCGAACACTGAAGCTTTCTTT
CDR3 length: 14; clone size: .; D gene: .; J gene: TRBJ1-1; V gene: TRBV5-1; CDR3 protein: CASTAASANTEAFF; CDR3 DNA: TGCGCCAGCACCGCAGCATCGGCGAACACTGAAGCTTTCTTT
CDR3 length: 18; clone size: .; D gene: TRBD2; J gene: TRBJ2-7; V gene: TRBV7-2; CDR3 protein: CASSLALTTSWSSYEQYF; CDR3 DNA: TGTGCCAGCAGCTTAGCACTAACGACTAGCTGGAGCTCCTACGAGCAGTACTTC
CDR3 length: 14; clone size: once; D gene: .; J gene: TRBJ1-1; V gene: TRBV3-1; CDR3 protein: CASGQDPGGTEAFF; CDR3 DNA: TGTGCCAGCGGCCAAGACCCCGGGGGGACTGAAGCTTTCTTT
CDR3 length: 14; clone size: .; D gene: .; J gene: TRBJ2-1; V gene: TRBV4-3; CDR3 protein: CASSIQMGGGEQFF; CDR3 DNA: TGCGCCAGCAGCATACAGATGGGGGGCGGTGAGCAGTTCTTC
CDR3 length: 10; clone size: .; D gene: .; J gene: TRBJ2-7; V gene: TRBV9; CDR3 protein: CASGDYEQYF; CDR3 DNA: TGTGCCAGCGGCGACTACGAGCAGTACTTC
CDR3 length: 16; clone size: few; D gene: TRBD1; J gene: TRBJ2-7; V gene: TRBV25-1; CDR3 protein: CASSGPGQGGSYELYF; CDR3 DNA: TGTGCCAGCAGTGGACCGGGACAGGGGGGGTCCTACGAGCTGTACTTC
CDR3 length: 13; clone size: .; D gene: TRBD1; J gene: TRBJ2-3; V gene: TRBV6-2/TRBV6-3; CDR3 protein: CATNRGQADTQYF; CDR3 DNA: TGTGCCACCAACAGGGGGCAGGCAGATACGCAGTATTTT
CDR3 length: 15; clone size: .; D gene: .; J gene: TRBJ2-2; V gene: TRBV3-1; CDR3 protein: CASSLWTANTGELFF; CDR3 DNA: TGTGCCAGCAGCCTGTGGACTGCGAACACCGGGGAGCTGTTTTTT
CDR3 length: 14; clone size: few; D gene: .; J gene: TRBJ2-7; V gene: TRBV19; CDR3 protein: CATSPPGGRYEQYF; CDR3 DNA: TGTGCCACCTCCCCTCCCGGGGGCCGGTACGAGCAGTACTTC
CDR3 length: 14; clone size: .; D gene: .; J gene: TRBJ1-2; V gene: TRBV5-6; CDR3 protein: CASSPTGRKYGYTF; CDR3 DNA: TGTGCCAGCAGCCCGACGGGGAGGAAGTATGGCTACACCTTC
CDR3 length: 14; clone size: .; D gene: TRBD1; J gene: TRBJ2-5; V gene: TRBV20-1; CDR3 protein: CSANRQGIQETQYF; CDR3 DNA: TGCAGTGCAAACAGACAGGGTATCCAAGAGACCCAGTACTTC
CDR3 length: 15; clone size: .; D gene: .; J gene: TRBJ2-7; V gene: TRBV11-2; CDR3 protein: CASSLVILDTYEQYF; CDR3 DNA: TGTGCCAGCAGCTTAGTTATTTTAGATACCTACGAGCAGTACTTC
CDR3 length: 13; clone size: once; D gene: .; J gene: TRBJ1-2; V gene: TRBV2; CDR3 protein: CASSENRNYGYTF; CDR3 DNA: TGTGCCAGCAGTGAAAACAGGAACTATGGCTACACCTTC
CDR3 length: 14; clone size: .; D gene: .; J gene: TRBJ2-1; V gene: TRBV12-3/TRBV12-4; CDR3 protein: CASRARSSYNEQFF; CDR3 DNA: TGTGCCAGCAGGGCTCGCAGCTCCTACAATGAGCAGTTCTTC
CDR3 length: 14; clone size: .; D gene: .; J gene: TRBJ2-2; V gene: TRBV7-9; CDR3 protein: CASSSNKNTGELFF; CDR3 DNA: TGTGCCAGCAGCTCGAATAAGAACACCGGGGAGCTGTTTTTT
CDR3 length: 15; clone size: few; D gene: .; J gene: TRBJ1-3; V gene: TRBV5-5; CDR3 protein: CASSKGRESGNTIYF; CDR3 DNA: TGTGCCAGCAGTAAGGGACGGGAGTCTGGAAACACCATATATTTT
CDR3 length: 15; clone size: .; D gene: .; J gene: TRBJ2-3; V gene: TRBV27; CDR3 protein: CASSILTSSTDTQYF; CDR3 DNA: TGTGCCAGCAGTATCCTCACTTCTAGCACAGATACGCAGTATTTT
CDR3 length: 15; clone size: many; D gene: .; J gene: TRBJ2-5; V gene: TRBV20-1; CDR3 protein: CSARSARTGTETQYF; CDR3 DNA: TGCAGTGCTAGATCCGCAAGAACAGGGACAGAGACCCAGTACTTC
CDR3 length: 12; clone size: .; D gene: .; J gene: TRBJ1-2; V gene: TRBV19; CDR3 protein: CASSIQGHGYTF; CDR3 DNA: TGTGCCAGTAGTATCCAGGGTCATGGCTACACCTTC
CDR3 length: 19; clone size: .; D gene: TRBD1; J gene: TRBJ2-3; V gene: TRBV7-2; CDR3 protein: CATARGRSTRPLSTDTQYF; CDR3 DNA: TGTGCCACCGCCAGGGGGCGTTCAACCAGACCACTAAGCACAGATACGCAGTATTTT
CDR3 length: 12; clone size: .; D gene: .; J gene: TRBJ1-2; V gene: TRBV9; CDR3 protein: CASSPGAGGYTF; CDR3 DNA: TGTGCCAGCAGCCCTGGGGCCGGGGGCTACACCTTC
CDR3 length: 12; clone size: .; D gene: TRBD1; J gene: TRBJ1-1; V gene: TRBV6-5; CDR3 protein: CASNRGPTEAFF; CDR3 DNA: TGTGCCAGCAACAGGGGCCCCACTGAAGCTTTCTTT
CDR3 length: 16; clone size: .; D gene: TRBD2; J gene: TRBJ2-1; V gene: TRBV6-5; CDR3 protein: CASSSASGGPYNEQFF; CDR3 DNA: TGTGCCAGCAGTTCCGCTAGCGGGGGGCCCTACAATGAGCAGTTCTTC
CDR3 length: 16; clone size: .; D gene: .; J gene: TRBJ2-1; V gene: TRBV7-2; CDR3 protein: CASSLGAGARYNEQFF; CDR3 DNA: TGTGCCAGCAGCCTTGGGGCGGGGGCACGATACAACGAGCAGTTCTTC